This TCR beta chain was observed in a study of technical replicates of blood from a handful of donors. Profiling relied on immunoSEQ multiplex PCR, and the TCRdb table lists in-frame clones only, not all of them. The top ten hold 0.25% of the sample, which has tens of thousands of clones, about 92% seen once. Germline loops: CDR1 SGHRS, CDR2 YFSETQ. V lost 3 bases and J lost 9; bases outside the gene matches: 4. The CDR3 is made up of 13 amino acids. The clonotype originates from a human donor in good health. This chain uses TRBV5-1 with TRBJ2-5; TRBD1 matches 11 bases. Sequenced sample: T cells isolated from PBMCs. The CDR3 nucleotides read TGCGCCAGCAGCTCCCCGGGACAGGGGGCCCAGTACTTC. It encodes CASSSPGQGAQYF.